Listed here are 10 T cell receptor beta chains from one sample, sequenced in a study of T cell clones after liver transplantation (dated by TCRdb to between 2018 and 2020). Library preparation was by the immunoSEQ multiplex PCR assay. The table comes from immuneACCESS by way of TCRdb, which keeps in-frame sequences with V and J called. Part of the clones is missing from these tables; in studies checked, under half for an unresolved V gene and the rest for unknown reasons. Present in this sample are about 78,000 clones, about 80% of which were seen just once. The top ten clonotypes cover approximately 0.55% of the sample. The time point label for this specimen denotes: pre-transplant. Material: CD4+ T cells from blood, obtained before liver transplant. The origin of the receptors is a human donor who received a liver transplant.

This clone was recorded only once. This sequence joins TRBV5-6 and TRBJ1-1; D unresolved. The CDR3 totals 14 residues. The germline CDR1 and CDR2 sequences are SGHDT and YYEEEE. Trimming removed 2 bases at V and 0 bases at J, with 8 bases between. This CDR3 is CASSFNRMNTEAFF. CDR3 coding DNA: TGTGCCAGCAGCTTTAATCGGATGAACACTGAAGCTTTCTTT.

This CDR3 reads CASSRTDRGLTEAFF. The CDR3, as DNA: TGTGCCAGCAGCCGCACCGACAGGGGGCTCACTGAAGCTTTCTTT. This sequence joins TRBV7-2 and TRBJ1-1; 10 positions agree with TRBD1. This CDR3 contains 15 residues. Germline lookup yields CDR1 SGHTA and CDR2 FQGNSA. The J segment lost 4 bases and the V segment lost 5 bases, leaving 7 bases of the junction unmatched.

V gene TRBV4-1 combines with J gene TRBJ2-5, with 9 positions matching TRBD1. Germline CDR1 and CDR2: MGHRA and YSYEKL. V shed 4 bases and J 5 bases; nucleotides not matched to a gene: 8. The CDR3 loop spans 15 amino acids. The CDR3 nucleotides read TGCGCCAGCAGCCGACGGGACAGGGTGGGGGAGACCCAGTACTTC. Its translation is CASSRRDRVGETQYF.

V and J are TRBV9 and TRBJ2-1; 11 nucleotides align to TRBD2. After removal of 0 bases from V and 10 bases from J, the junction contained 3 bases not matched to a gene. This CDR3 is built from 14 residues. The germline CDR1 and CDR2 sequences are SGDLS and YYNGEE. This CDR3 is CASSVELAGDEQFF. The CDR3 nucleotides are TGTGCCAGCAGCGTAGAACTAGCGGGAGACGAGCAGTTCTTC.

This clone was counted only a few times. The chain carries TRBV2 and TRBJ2-5, with D perhaps TRBD2 (6 bases). Trimming took 3 bases from V and 0 from J, leaving 8 bases between them. The germline V gene has CDR1 SNHLY and CDR2 FYNNEI. CDR3 length: 14 residues. This CDR3 is CASSDREYQETQYF. The CDR3 nucleotides read TGTGCCAGCAGTGATCGGGAGTACCAAGAGACCCAGTACTTC.

This clone was recorded many times. The gene calls are TRBV10-3 and TRBJ2-1, with unresolved D. Germline V gives CDR1 ENHRY, CDR2 SYGVKD. V gave up 3 bases and J gave up 0 bases, with 18 bases separating them. CDR3 length: 18 amino acids. In DNA, the CDR3 is TGTGCCATCAGTGATACTACCTTAAAACAAAGCTCCTACAATGAGCAGTTCTTC. This codes for CAISDTTLKQSSYNEQFF.

The chain carries TRBV5-1 and TRBJ2-3; TRBD2 agrees at 7 bases. The CDR3 loop spans 14 amino acids. Germline V gene lookup returns CDR1 SGHRS and CDR2 YFSETQ. V shed 4 bases and J 2 bases; nucleotides not matched to a gene: 4. The CDR3 bases are TGCGCCAGCAGCGTCAGCGGGAACACAGATACGCAGTATTTT. Protein: CASSVSGNTDTQYF.

CDR3 nucleotides: TGTGCCAGCATGGGGGCTTCCTACGAGCAGTACTTC. Its translation is CASMGASYEQYF. The V gene is TRBV6-5, the J gene TRBJ2-7, with D possibly being TRBD1 (6 bases). Germline V gene sequence: CDR1 MNHEY, CDR2 SVGAGI. There are 12 residues in the CDR3. V shed 7 bases and J shed 1 base, with 8 bases lying between them.

CDR3 DNA sequence: TGTGCCAGCAAGTACGGATCCTACGGCTACACCTTC. Protein: CASKYGSYGYTF. The chain couples TRBV2 to TRBJ1-2; D unresolved. The CDR3 consists of 12 residues. Deletions cut 7 bases from V and 8 bases from J, with 14 bases between. Germline V gene lookup returns CDR1 SNHLY and CDR2 FYNNEI. The variable domain in full, completed from reference TRBV2 and TRBJ1-2, reads EPEVTQTPSHQVTQMGQEVILRCVPISNHLYFYWYRQILGQKVEFLVSFYNNEISEKSEIFDDQFSVERPDGSNFTLKIRSTKLEDSAMYFCASKYGSYGYTFGSGTRLTVV.

The rearrangement joins TRBV7-9 to TRBJ1-1; 8 bases are shared with TRBD1. CDR3 size: 15 residues. With V trimmed by 2 bases and J by 7 bases, 9 bases remained unmatched. Per the germline V gene, CDR1 is SEHNR and CDR2 is FQNEAQ (reference sequence). The CDR3 reads CASSLYPTGVDEAFF. The DNA for the CDR3 is TGTGCCAGCAGCTTATACCCGACAGGGGTCGATGAAGCTTTCTTT.